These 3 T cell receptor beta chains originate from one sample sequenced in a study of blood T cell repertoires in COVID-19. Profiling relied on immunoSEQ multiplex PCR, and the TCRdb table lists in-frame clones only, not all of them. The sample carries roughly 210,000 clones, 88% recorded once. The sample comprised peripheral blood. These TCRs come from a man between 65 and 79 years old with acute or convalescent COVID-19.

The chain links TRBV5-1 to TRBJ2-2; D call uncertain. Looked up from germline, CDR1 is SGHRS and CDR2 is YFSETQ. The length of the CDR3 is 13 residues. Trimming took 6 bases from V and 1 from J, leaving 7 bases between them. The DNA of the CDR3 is TGCGCCAGCAATAATCGGAACACCGGGGAGCTGTTTTTT. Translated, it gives CASNNRNTGELFF.

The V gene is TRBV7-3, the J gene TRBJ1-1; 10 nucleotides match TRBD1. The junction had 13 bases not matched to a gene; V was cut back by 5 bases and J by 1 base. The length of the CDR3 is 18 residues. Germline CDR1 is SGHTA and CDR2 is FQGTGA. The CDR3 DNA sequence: TGTGCCAGCAGCCCCTCATCCGGGACAGGGGTCCCGAACACTGAAGCTTTCTTT. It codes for CASSPSSGTGVPNTEAFF. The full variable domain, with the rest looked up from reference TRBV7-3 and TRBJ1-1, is GAGVSQTPSNKVTEKGKYVELRCDPISGHTALYWYRQSLGQGPEFLIYFQGTGAADDSGLPNDRFFAVRPEGSVSTLKIQRTERGDSAVYLCASSPSSGTGVPNTEAFFGQGTRLTVV.

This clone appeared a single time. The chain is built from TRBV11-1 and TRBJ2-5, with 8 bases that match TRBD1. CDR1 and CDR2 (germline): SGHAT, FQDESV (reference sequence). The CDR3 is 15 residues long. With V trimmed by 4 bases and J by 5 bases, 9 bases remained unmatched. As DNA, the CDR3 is TGTGCCAGCAGCTCCAGACAGGGGTGGTTGGAGACCCAGTACTTC. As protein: CASSSRQGWLETQYF.